Below, 8 T cell receptor beta chains from the same sample are listed, as sequenced in a study of CD8+ T cells in alopecia areata. Regarding treatment: oral pan-JAK inhibitor, 5-10 mg twice daily. Sequencing templates came from extracted RNA that was reverse transcribed into cDNA. The repertoire was sequenced with immunoSEQ multiplex PCR; TCRdb's copy has only in-frame clones and lacks some. The sample yields around 190,000 clones, under 70% seen once. The input for sequencing was CD4+ T cells sorted from blood, taken at week 4, from a patient treated with tofacitinib. These TCRs come from a human donor with alopecia areata.

This rearrangement joins TRBV20-1 to TRBJ2-7; D might be TRBD1 (5 bases). V was pared by 6 bases and J by 2 bases, with 8 bases between. Germline CDR1 and CDR2: DFQATT and SNEGSKA (reference sequence). The CDR3 sequence is 11 residues long. CDR3 nucleotide sequence: TGCAGTGCATCAGGGCCCTACGAGCAGTACTTC. Its translation is CSASGPYEQYF.

This clone was recorded a few times. Germline is not matched at one junction end, which may reflect a read error. The rearrangement joins TRBV6-5 to TRBJ2-1; 8 bases fit TRBD2. The CDR3 has 14 amino acids. Per the germline V gene, CDR1 is MNHEY and CDR2 is SVGAGI. The CDR3 DNA is TGTGCCAGCAGGGAAGCGGGGGCCACTAATGGGCAGTTCTTC. This encodes CASREAGATNGQFF.

This clone was detected only a few times. The chain is built from TRBV20-1 and TRBJ1-2, with D uncertain. The CDR3 has 10 residues. Germline V gives CDR1 DFQATT, CDR2 SNEGSKA (reference sequence). With 5 bases removed from V and 3 bases from J, the gap between germline ends came to 4 bases. CDR3: CSAPDYGYTF. CDR3 coding DNA: TGCAGTGCTCCTGACTATGGCTACACCTTC.

There are a few counts of this clone. The DNA for the CDR3 is TGTGCCAGCAGTTACTGGCTTGGGGAGACCCAGTACTTC. It yields the protein CASSYWLGETQYF. This chain joins TRBV6-5 and TRBJ2-5; D remains unclear. Germline CDR1 MNHEY, CDR2 SVGAGI. This CDR3 comprises 13 residues. Trimming left V 1 base short and J 5 bases short, with 8 bases between.

This clone has a handful of counts. The J gene is TRBJ2-1, the V gene TRBV7-2; D gene unclear. This CDR3 contains 15 residues. CDR1 SGHTA and CDR2 FQGNSA come from the germline V gene. V lost 1 base and J 0 bases, leaving 7 bases between the germline ends. CDR3 DNA: TGTGCCAGCAGCTTAGACCGGTACTCCTACAATGAGCAGTTCTTC. Its protein product is CASSLDRYSYNEQFF.

The chain employs TRBV2 and TRBJ2-7; D not certain. The CDR3 sequence is 13 residues long. V lost 4 bases and J lost 7, with 14 bases in between. The germline gives CDR1 SNHLY, CDR2 FYNNEI. This chain's CDR3 is CASSVYDLREQYF. CDR3 in DNA: TGTGCCAGCAGTGTCTATGACCTTCGGGAGCAGTACTTC.

The chain recombines TRBV30 with TRBJ1-1, with D perhaps matching TRBD1 (6 bases). Germline CDR1 GTSNPN, CDR2 SVGIG (reference sequence). The CDR3 totals 12 residues. Deletions cut 4 bases from V and 4 bases from J, with 10 bases between. CDR3: CAWKRGTTEAFF. CDR3 nucleotides: TGTGCCTGGAAGAGGGGGACCACTGAAGCTTTCTTT.

The chain joins TRBV5-1 to TRBJ2-5; D tentatively fits TRBD1 or TRBD2 (5 bases each). Germline CDR1 reads SGHRS; CDR2 reads YFSETQ. The CDR3 spans 16 residues. Trimming stripped 4 bases from V and 5 bases from J, with 21 bases between. The CDR3 DNA reads TGCGCCAGCAGCCCGGGGCTTCGAGGGGCGCGGGAGACCCAGTACTTC. Translated, it gives CASSPGLRGARETQYF.